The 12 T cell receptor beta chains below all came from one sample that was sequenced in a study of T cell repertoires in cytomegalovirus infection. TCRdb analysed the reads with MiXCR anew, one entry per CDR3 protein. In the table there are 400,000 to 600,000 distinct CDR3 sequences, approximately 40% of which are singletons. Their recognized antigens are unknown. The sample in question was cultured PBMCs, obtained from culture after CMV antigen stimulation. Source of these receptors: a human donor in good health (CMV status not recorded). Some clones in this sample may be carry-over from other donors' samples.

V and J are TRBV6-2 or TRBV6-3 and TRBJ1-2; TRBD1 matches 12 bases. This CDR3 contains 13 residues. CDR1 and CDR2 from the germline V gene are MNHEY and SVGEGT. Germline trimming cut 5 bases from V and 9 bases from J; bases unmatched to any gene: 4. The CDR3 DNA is TGTGCCAGCAGTACCGGGACAGGGGGCCGCTACACCTTC. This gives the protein CASSTGTGGRYTF.

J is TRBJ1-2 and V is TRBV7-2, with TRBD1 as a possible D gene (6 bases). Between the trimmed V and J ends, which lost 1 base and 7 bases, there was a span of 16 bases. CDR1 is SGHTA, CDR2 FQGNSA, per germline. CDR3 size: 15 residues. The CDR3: CASSLGTAEGAGYTF. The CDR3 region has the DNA TGTGCCAGCAGCTTAGGGACAGCTGAGGGTGCTGGCTACACCTTC.

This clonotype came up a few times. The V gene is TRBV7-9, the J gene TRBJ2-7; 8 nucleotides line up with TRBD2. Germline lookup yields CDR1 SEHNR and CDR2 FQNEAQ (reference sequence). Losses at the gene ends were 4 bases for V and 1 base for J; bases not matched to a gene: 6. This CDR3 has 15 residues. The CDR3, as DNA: TGTGCCAGCAGCTCGGGGCGGGAGGCTTCCTACGAGCAGTACTTC. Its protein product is CASSSGREASYEQYF.

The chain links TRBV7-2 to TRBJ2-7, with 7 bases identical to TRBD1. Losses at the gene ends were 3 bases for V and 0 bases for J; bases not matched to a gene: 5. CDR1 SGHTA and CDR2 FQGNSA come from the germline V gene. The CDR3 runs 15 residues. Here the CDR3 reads CASSFYPGGSYEQYF. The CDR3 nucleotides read TGTGCCAGCAGCTTCTATCCAGGGGGCTCCTACGAGCAGTACTTC.

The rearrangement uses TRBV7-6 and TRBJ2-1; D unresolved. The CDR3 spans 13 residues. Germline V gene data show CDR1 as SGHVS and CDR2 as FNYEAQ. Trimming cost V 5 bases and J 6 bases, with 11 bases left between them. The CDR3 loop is CASSHGVPNEQFF. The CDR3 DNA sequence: TGTGCCAGCAGCCACGGAGTCCCCAATGAGCAGTTCTTC.

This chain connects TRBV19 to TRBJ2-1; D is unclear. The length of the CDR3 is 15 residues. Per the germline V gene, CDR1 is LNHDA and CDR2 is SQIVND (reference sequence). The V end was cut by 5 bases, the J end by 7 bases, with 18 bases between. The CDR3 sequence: CASSSTRVSLNEQFF. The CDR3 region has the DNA TGTGCCAGTAGTTCGACCCGGGTCTCTTTGAATGAGCAGTTCTTC. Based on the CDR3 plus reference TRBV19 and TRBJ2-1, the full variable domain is DGGITQSPKYLFRKEGQNVTLSCEQNLNHDAMYWYRQDPGQGLRLIYYSQIVNDFQKGDIAEGYSVSREKKESFPLTVTSAQKNPTAFYLCASSSTRVSLNEQFFGPGTRLTVL.

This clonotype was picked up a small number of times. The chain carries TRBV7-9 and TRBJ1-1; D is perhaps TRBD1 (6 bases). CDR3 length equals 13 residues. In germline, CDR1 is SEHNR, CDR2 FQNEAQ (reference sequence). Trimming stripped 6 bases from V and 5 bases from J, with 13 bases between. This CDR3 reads CASSREGGTEAFF. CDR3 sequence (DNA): TGTGCCAGCAGTCGGGAAGGGGGAACTGAAGCTTTCTTT.

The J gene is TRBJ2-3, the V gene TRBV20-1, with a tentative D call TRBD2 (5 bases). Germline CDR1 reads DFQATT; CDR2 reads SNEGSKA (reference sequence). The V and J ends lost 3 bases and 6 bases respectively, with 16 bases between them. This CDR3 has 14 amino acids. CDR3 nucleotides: TGCAGTGCTAGCGTAGCGCCCAGATGGGATACGCAGTATTTT. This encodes CSASVAPRWDTQYF.

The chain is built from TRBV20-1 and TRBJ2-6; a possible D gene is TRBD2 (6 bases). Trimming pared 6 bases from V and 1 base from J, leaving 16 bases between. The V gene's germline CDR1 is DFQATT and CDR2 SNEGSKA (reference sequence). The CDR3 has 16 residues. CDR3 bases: TGCAGTGCCCCCGTGCAGCGGGCGTCTGGGGCCAACGTCCTGACTTTC. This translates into CSAPVQRASGANVLTF.

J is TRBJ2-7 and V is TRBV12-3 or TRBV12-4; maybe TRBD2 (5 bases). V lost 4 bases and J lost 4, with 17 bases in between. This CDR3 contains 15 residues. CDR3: CASSSTSRGVYEQYF. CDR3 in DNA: TGTGCCAGCAGTTCTACCTCCCGGGGAGTTTACGAGCAGTACTTC.

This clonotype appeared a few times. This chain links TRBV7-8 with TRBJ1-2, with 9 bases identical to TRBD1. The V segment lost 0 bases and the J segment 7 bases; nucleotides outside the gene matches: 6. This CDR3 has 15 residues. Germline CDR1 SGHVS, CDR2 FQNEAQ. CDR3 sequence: CASSLAGQGFGGYTF. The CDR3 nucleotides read TGTGCCAGCAGCTTAGCGGGACAGGGATTCGGTGGCTACACCTTC.

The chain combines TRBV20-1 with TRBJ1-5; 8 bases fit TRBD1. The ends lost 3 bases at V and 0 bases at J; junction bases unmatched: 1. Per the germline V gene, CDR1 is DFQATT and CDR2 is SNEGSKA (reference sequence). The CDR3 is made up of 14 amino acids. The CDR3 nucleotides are TGCAGTGCTAGCAGGGGGCGTAGCAATCAGCCCCAGCATTTT. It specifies CSASRGRSNQPQHF.